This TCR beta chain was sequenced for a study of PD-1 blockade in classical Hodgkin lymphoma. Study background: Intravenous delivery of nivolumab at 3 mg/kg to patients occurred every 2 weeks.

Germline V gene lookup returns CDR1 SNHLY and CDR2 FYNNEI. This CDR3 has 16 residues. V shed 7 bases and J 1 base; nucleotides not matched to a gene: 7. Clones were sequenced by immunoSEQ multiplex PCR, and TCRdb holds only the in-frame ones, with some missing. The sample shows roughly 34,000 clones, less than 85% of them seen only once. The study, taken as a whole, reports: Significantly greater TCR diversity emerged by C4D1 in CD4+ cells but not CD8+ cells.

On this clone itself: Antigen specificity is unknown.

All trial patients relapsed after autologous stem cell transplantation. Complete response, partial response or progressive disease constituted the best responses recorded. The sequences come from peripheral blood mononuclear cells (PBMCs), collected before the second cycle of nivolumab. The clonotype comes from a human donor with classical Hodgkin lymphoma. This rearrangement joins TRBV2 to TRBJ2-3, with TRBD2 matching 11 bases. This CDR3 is CASNLLAGGRTDTQYF. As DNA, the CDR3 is TGTGCCAGCAATCTTCTAGCGGGGGGCCGCACAGATACGCAGTATTTT.